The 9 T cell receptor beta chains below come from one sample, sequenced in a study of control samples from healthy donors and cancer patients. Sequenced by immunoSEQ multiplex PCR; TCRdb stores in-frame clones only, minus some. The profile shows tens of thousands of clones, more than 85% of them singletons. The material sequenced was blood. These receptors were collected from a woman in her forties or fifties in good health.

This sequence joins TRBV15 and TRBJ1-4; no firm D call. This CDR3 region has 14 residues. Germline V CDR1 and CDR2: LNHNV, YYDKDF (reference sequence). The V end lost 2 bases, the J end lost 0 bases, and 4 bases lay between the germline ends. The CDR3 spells CATSRQATNEKLFF. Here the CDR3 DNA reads TGTGCCACCAGCAGACAGGCAACTAATGAAAAACTGTTTTTT.

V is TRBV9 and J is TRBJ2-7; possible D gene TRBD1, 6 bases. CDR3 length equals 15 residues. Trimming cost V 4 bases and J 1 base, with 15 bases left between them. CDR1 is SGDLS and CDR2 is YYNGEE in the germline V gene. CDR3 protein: CASSPNVQGSYEQYF. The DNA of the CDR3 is TGTGCCAGCAGCCCAAACGTCCAGGGGTCCTACGAGCAGTACTTC.

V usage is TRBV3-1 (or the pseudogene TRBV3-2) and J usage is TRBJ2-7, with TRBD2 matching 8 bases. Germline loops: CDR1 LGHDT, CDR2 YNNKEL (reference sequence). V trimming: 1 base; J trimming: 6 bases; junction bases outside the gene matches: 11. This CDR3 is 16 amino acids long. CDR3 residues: CASSQGVGTRGPEQYF. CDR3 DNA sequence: TGTGCCAGCAGCCAAGGTGTGGGGACTAGAGGTCCCGAGCAGTACTTC.

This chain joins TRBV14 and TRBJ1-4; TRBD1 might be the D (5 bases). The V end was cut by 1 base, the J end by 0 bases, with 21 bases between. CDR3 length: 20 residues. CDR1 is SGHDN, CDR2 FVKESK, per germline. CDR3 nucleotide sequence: TGTGCCAGCAGCCAAGGACAGTTAAGAGAAACTTTGGCAACTAATGAAAAACTGTTTTTT. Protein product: CASSQGQLRETLATNEKLFF.

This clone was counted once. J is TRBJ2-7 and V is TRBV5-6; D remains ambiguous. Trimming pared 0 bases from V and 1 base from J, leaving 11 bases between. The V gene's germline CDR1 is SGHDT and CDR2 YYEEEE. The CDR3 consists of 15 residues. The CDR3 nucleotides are TGTGCCAGCAGCTTGGTGGCTCACGGGTCCTACGAGCAGTACTTC. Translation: CASSLVAHGSYEQYF.

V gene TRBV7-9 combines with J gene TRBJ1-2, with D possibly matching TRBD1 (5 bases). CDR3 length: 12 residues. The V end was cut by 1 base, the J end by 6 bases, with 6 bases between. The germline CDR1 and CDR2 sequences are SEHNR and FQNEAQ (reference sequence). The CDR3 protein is CASSLEQDGYTF. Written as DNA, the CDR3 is TGTGCCAGCAGCTTAGAACAGGATGGCTACACCTTC.

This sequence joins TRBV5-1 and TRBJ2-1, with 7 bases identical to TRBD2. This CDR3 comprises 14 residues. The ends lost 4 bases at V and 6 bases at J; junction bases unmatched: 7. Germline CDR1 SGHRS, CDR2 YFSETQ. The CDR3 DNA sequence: TGCGCCAGCAGCACAAAAAGCGGGGCCAATGAGCAGTTCTTC. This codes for CASSTKSGANEQFF.

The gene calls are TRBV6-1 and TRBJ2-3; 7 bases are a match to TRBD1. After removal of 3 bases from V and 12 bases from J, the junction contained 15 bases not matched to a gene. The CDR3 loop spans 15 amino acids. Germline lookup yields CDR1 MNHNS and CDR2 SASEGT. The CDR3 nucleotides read TGTGCCAGCAGTGATCAGGGGGTGGTTTGGGATTTACAGTATTTT. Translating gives CASSDQGVVWDLQYF.

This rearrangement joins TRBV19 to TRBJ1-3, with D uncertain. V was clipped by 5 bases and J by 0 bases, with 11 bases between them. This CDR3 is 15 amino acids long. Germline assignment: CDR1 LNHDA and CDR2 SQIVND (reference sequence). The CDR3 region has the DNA TGTGCCAGTAGTTCCCAGAGAGGCTCTGGAAACACCATATATTTT. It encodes CASSSQRGSGNTIYF.